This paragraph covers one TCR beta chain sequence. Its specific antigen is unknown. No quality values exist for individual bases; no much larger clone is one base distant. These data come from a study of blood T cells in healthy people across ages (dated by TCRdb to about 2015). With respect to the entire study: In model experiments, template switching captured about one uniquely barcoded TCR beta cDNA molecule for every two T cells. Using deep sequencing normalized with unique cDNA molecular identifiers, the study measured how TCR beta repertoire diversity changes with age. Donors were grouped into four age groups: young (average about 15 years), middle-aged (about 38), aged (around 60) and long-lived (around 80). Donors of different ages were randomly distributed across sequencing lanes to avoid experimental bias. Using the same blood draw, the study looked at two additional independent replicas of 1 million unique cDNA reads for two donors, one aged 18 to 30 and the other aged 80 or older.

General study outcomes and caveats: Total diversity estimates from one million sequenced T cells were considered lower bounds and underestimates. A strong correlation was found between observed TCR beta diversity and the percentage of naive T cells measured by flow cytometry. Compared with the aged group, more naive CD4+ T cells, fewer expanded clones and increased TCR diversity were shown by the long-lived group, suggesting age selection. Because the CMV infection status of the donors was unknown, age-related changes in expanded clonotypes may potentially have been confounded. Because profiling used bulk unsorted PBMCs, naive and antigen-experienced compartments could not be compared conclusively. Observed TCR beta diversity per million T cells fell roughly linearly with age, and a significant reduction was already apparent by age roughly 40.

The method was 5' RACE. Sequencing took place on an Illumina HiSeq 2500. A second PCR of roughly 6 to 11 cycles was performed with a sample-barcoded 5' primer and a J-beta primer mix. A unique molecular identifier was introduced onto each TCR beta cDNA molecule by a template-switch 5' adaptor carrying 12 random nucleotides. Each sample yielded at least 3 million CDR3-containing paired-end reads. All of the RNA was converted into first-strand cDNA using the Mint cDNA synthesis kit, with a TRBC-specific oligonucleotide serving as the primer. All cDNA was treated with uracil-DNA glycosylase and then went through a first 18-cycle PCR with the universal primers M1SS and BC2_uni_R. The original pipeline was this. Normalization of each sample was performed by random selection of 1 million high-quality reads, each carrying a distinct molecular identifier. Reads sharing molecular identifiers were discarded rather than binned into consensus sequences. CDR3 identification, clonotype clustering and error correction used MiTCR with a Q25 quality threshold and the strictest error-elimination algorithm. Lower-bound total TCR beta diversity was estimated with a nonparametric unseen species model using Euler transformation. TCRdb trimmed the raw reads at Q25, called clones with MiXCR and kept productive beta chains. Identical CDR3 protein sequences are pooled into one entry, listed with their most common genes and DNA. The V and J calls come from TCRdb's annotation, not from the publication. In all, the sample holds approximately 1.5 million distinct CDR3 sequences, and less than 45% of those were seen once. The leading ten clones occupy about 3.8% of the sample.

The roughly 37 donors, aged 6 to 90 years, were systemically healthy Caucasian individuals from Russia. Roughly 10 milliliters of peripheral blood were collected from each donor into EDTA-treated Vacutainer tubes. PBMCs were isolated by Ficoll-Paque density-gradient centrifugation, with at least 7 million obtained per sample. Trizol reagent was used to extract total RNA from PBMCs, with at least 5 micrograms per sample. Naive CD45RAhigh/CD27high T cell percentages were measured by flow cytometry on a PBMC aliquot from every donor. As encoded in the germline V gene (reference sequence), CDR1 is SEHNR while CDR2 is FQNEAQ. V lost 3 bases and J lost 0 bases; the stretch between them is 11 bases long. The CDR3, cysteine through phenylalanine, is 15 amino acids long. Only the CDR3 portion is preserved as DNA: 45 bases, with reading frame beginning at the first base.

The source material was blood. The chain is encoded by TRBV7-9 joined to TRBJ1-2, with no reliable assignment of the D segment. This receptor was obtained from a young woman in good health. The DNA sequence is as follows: TGTGCCAGCAGCTTCCTGGACGGCGCTAACTATGGCTACACCTTC. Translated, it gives CASSFLDGANYGYTF. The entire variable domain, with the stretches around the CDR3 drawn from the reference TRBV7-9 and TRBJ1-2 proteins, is DTGVSQNPRHKITKRGQNVTFRCDPISEHNRLYWYRQTLGQGPEFLTYFQNEAQLEKSRLLSDRFSAERPKGSFSTLEIQRTEQGDSAMYLCASSFLDGANYGYTFGSGTRLTVV.